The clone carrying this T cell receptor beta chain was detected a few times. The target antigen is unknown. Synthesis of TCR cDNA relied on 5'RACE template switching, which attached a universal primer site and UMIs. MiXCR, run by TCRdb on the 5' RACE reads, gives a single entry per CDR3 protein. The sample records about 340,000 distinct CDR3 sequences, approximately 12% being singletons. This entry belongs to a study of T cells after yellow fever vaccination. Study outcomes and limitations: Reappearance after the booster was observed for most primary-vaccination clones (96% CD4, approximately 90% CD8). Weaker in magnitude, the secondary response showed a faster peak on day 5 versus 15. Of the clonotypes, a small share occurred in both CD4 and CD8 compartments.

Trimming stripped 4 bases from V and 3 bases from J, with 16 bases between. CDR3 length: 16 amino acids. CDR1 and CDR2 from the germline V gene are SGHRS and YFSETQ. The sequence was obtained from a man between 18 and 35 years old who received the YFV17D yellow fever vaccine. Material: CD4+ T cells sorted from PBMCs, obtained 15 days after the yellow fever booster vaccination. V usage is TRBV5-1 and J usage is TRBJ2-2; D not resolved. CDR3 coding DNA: TGCGCCAGCAGCGCGTCTCCGGGTGTCGACACCGGGGAGCTGTTTTTT. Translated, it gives CASSASPGVDTGELFF.